The 14 T cell receptor beta chains below all came from one sample that was sequenced in a study of PD-1 blockade in classical Hodgkin lymphoma (dated by TCRdb to 2020 to 2022). What the time point label conveys for this sample: cycle 2 day 1 (C2D1) of nivolumab. All trial patients had relapsed after autologous stem cell transplantation, with cohorts A, B and C differing in prior brentuximab vedotin exposure. The library was built by means of the immunoSEQ multiplex PCR assay. Held by TCRdb, this immuneACCESS table contains in-frame sequences only and omits some clones. Under half of the omission traces to an unresolved V gene where checked; the cause of the rest is unknown. This sample gives roughly 25,000 clones in total; roughly 62% of them show up just once. The ten most abundant clones make up 12% of the sample. The source was peripheral blood mononuclear cells (PBMCs), collected before the second cycle of nivolumab. The receptors derive from a human donor with classical Hodgkin lymphoma.

This clone was detected only a few times. The rearrangement joins TRBV2 to TRBJ2-7; D is ambiguous. V lost 5 bases to trimming and J lost 0 bases, with 5 bases between them. The CDR3 loop spans 12 amino acids. CDR1 and CDR2 (germline): SNHLY, FYNNEI. The CDR3 nucleotides read TGTGCCAGCAGTCCCACCTCCTACGAGCAGTACTTC. This encodes CASSPTSYEQYF.

The chain recombines TRBV28 with TRBJ1-2, with TRBD1 as a possible D gene (6 bases). The V gene's germline CDR1 is MDHEN and CDR2 SYDVKM. CDR3 length: 14 amino acids. Trimming removed 6 bases at V and 5 bases at J, with 16 bases between. CDR3 sequence reads: CASSYRTERYGYTF. Here the CDR3 DNA reads TGTGCCAGCAGCTACAGGACAGAGAGATATGGCTACACCTTC.

The chain has TRBV5-1 and TRBJ1-2, with D possibly being TRBD1 (5 bases). Trimming removed 0 bases at V and 3 bases at J, with 12 bases between. Germline values: CDR1 SGHRS, CDR2 YFSETQ. This CDR3 spans 15 amino acids. CDR3 loop: CASSLEGAGHYGYTF. In nucleotides, the CDR3 is TGCGCCAGCAGCTTGGAAGGGGCAGGGCACTATGGCTACACCTTC.

The chain carries TRBV7-2 and TRBJ2-7; 11 bases match TRBD2. The ends lost 1 base at V and 4 bases at J; junction bases unmatched: 9. The CDR3 consists of 17 residues. The germline V gene encodes CDR1 SGHTA and CDR2 FQGNSA. The CDR3 sequence is CASSLVYSGRARYEQYF. For the CDR3, the DNA is TGTGCCAGCAGCTTAGTATATAGCGGGAGGGCCAGGTACGAGCAGTACTTC.

The gene calls are TRBV27 and TRBJ1-1; D is perhaps TRBD1 (5 bases). The CDR3 is 14 residues long. Germline V gives CDR1 MNHEY, CDR2 SMNVEV (reference sequence). Between the trimmed V and J ends, which lost 6 bases and 2 bases, there was a span of 13 bases. Here the CDR3 reads CASSGGTYNTEAFF. As DNA, the CDR3 is TGTGCCAGCAGCGGAGGGACGTACAACACTGAAGCTTTCTTT.

This clone was seen only a few times. The chain employs TRBV30 and TRBJ1-2; possibly TRBD1 for D (5 bases). From germline, CDR1 is GTSNPN and CDR2 SVGIG (reference sequence). The germline V and J ends were trimmed by 2 bases and 2 bases, with 9 bases remaining between them. The CDR3 loop spans 13 amino acids. The CDR3 DNA reads as TGTGCCTGGAGTCCGGGGACCAACTATGGCTACACCTTC. This gives the protein CAWSPGTNYGYTF.

The genes are TRBV19 and TRBJ2-2, with D possibly TRBD2 on 5 matching bases. This CDR3 contains 16 residues. CDR1 and CDR2 (germline): LNHDA, SQIVND (reference sequence). Trimming removed 0 bases from V and 5 bases from J, with 13 bases in between. The CDR3 nucleotides are TGTGCCAGTAGTATAGAGGCTAGCCTTAGGACCGGGGAGCTGTTTTTT. This sequence encodes CASSIEASLRTGELFF.

This rearrangement joins TRBV19 to TRBJ1-1; 7 bases are shared with TRBD1. Trimming took 5 bases from V and 3 from J; bases not matched to a gene: 3. CDR3 length equals 13 residues. Germline V gene sequence: CDR1 LNHDA, CDR2 SQIVND (reference sequence). The CDR3 DNA is TGTGCCAGTAGTTGGGACAGCCACACTGAAGCTTTCTTT. This gives the protein CASSWDSHTEAFF.

The chain recombines TRBV5-6 with TRBJ2-7, with D possibly TRBD1 on 5 matching bases. Trimming stripped 4 bases from V and 2 bases from J, with 16 bases between. There are 15 residues in the CDR3. The germline V gene encodes CDR1 SGHDT and CDR2 YYEEEE. This CDR3 is CASSPKGQGPYEQYF. The CDR3 DNA reads TGTGCCAGCAGCCCAAAGGGGCAAGGTCCCTACGAGCAGTACTTC.

V and J are TRBV5-3 and TRBJ2-2, with TRBD1 identical over 7 bases. TRBV5-3 is given ORF status, its function remaining uncertain. This CDR3 region has 17 residues. Trimming removed 1 base from V and 4 bases from J; junction bases left unmatched: 10. CDR3 in DNA: TGTGCCAGAAGCTTGCTTTATAGGGACAGTTCCACCGGGGAGCTGTTTTTT. Residues: CARSLLYRDSSTGELFF.

The chain has TRBV6-5 and TRBJ2-6; D might be TRBD2 (5 bases). The V gene's germline CDR1 is MNHEY and CDR2 SVGAGI. CDR3 length equals 14 residues. V was cut by 7 bases and J by 1 base, with 8 bases left in between. The CDR3 nucleotides read TGTGCCAGCACGGGAACTTCTGGGGCCAACGTCCTGACTTTC. Translation: CASTGTSGANVLTF.

The rearrangement joins TRBV18 to TRBJ2-3; 8 nucleotides match TRBD2. V lost 3 bases to trimming and J lost 1 base; unmatched junction nucleotides: 6. The germline gives CDR1 KGHSH, CDR2 LQKENI. This CDR3 region has 16 residues. The CDR3 DNA reads as TGTGCCAGCTCACCTTACGGAGCGGGGGGCACAGATACGCAGTATTTT. Its translation: CASSPYGAGGTDTQYF. Based on the CDR3 plus reference TRBV18 and TRBJ2-3, the full variable domain is NAGVMQNPRHLVRRRGQEARLRCSPMKGHSHVYWYRQLPEEGLKFMVYLQKENIIDESGMPKERFSAEFPKEGPSILRIQQVVRGDSAAYFCASSPYGAGGTDTQYFGPGTRLTVL.

In this sample, this clone is medium-sized (0.01 to 0.1%). V is TRBV4-1 and J is TRBJ2-7; 11 bases are a match to TRBD2. CDR1 and CDR2 from the germline V gene are MGHRA and YSYEKL. J lost 6 bases, V lost 4 bases, and 11 bases had no gene match. CDR3 length equals 16 residues. CDR3 region: CASSLSTSGRLIEQYF. The DNA of the CDR3 is TGCGCCAGCAGCCTCTCAACTAGCGGGAGACTCATCGAGCAGTACTTC.

V gene TRBV9 combines with J gene TRBJ2-7; the match to TRBD2 covers 10 bases. CDR3 length: 15 residues. CDR1 and CDR2 (germline): SGDLS, YYNGEE. Unmatched junction bases numbered 9, after V lost 2 bases and J lost 7 bases. CDR3 nucleotides: TGTGCCAGCAGCGTGTCAAGCGGGAGGGCCGATGAGCAGTACTTC. Its translation: CASSVSSGRADEQYF.